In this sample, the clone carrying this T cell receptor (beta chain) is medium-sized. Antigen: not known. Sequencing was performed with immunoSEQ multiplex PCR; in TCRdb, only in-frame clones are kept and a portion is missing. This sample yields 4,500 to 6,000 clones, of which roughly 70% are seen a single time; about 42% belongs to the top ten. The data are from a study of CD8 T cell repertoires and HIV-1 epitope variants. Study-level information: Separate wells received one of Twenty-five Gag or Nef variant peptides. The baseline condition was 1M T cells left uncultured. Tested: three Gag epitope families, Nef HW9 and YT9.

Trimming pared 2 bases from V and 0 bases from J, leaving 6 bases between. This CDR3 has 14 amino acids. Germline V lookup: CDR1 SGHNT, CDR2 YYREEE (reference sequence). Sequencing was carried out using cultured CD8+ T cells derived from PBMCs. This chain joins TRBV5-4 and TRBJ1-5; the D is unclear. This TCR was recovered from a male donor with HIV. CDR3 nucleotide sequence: TGTGCCAGCAGCTTTTCGGGTAGCAATCAGCCCCAGCATTTT. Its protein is CASSFSGSNQPQHF.